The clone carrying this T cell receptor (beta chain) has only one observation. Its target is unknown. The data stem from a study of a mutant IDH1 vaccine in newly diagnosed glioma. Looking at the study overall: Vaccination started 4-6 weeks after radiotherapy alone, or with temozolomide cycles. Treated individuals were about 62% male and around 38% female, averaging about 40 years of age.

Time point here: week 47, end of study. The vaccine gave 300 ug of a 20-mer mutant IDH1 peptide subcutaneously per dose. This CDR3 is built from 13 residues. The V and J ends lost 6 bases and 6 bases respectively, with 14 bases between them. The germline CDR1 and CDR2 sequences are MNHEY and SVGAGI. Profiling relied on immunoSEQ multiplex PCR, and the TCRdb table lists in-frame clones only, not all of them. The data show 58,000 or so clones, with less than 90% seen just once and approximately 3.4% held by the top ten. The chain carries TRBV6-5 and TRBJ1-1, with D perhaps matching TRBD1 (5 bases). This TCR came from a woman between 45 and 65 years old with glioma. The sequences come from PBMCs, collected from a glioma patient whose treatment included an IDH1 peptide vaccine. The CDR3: CASSDSGGSEAFF. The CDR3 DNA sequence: TGTGCCAGCAGCGACAGTGGAGGGTCTGAAGCTTTCTTT.